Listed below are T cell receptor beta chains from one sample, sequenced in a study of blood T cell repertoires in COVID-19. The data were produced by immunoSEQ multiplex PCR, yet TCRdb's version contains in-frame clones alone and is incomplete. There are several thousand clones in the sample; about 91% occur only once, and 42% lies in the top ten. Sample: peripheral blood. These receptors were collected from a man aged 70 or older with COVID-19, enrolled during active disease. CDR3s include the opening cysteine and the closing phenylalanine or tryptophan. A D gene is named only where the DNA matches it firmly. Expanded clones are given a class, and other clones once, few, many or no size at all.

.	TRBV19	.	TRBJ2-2	CASRPLTGVTGELFF	TGTGCCAGTAGACCCCTCACGGGAGTCACCGGGGAGCTGTTTTTT
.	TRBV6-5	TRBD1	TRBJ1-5	CASSFDRGGNQPQHF	TGTGCCAGCAGTTTCGACAGGGGAGGAAATCAGCCCCAGCATTTT
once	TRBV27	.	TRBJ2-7	CASSLDQGKLREQYF	TGTGCCAGCAGTTTAGACCAGGGCAAGCTGAGAGAGCAGTACTTC
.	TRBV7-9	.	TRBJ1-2	CASSLGGNYGYTF	TGTGCCAGCAGCTTGGGCGGGAACTATGGCTACACCTTC
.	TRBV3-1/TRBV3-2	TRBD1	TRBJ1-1	CASSSWTGSEAFF	TGTGCCAGCAGCTCGTGGACAGGATCAGAAGCTTTCTTT
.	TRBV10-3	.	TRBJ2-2	CAISALTTGKTGELFF	TGTGCCATCAGTGCCTTAACCACAGGGAAGACCGGGGAGCTGTTTTTT
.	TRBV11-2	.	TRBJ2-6	CASAPGTGANVLTF	TGTGCCAGCGCCCCGGGAACTGGGGCCAACGTCCTGACTTTC
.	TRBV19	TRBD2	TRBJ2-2	CASSDALRSGRKNTGELFF	TGTGCCAGTAGTGATGCCCTCCGGAGCGGGAGGAAGAACACCGGGGAGCTGTTTTTT
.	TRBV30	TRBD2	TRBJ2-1	CAWNRRAGVYNEQFF	TGTGCCTGGAACCGGCGAGCGGGAGTCTACAATGAGCAGTTCTTC
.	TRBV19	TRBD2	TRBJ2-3	CASRLTSGRADTQYF	TGTGCCAGTAGGTTGACTAGCGGGAGGGCAGATACGCAGTATTTT
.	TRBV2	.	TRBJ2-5	CASSEEEGSQETQYF	TGTGCCAGCAGTGAAGAGGAGGGGAGTCAAGAGACCCAGTACTTC
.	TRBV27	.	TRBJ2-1	CASSLAGWSYNEQFF	TGTGCCAGCAGTTTGGCAGGGTGGTCCTACAATGAGCAGTTCTTC
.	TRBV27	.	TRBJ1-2	CASSLVWGDYGYTF	TGTGCCAGCAGTTTAGTGTGGGGGGACTATGGCTACACCTTC
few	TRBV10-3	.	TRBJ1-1	CAISENRVNEAFF	TGTGCCATCAGTGAGAACAGGGTAAATGAAGCTTTCTTT
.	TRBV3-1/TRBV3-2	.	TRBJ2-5	CASSEYGPSGGTQYF	TGTGCCAGCAGCGAGTATGGTCCGTCTGGAGGGACCCAGTACTTC
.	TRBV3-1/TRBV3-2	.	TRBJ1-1	CASSQDPAGITEAFF	TGTGCCAGCAGCCAAGATCCCGCAGGGATCACTGAAGCTTTCTTT
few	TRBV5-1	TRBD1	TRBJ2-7	CASSSQAAGGYEQYF	TGCGCCAGCAGCTCTCAGGCGGCAGGGGGATACGAGCAGTACTTC
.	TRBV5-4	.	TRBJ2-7	CASSFGTWGGRGSYEQYF	TGTGCCAGCAGCTTCGGGACCTGGGGGGGAAGGGGGTCCTACGAGCAGTACTTC
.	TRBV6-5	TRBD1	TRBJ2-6	CASSKDRAGANVLTF	TGTGCCAGCAGCAAAGACAGGGCTGGGGCCAACGTCCTGACTTTC
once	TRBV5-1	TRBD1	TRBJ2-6	CASSLRGQGASLSGANVLTF	TGCGCCAGCAGCTTGAGGGGACAGGGGGCCTCTCTCTCTGGGGCCAACGTCCTGACTTTC
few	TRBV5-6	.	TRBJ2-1	CASSVRGSYNEQFF	TGTGCCAGCAGCGTACGGGGGTCCTACAATGAGCAGTTCTTC
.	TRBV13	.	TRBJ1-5	CASSLGGTPHQPQHF	TGTGCCAGCAGCTTAGGAGGGACTCCGCATCAGCCCCAGCATTTT
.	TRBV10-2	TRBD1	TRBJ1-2	CASSNRGESGYTF	TGCGCCAGCAGTAACAGGGGTGAGAGTGGCTACACCTTC
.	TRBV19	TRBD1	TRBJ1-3	CASSRQPPGTGGTGNTIYF	TGTGCCAGTAGTCGTCAACCCCCTGGGACAGGGGGAACTGGAAACACCATATATTTT
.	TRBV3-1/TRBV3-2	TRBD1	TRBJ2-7	CASSHGTGKNEQYF	TGTGCCAGCAGTCACGGGACAGGGAAAAACGAGCAGTACTTC
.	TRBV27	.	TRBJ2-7	CASSSTGTEQYF	TGTGCCAGCAGCTCTACAGGGACCGAGCAGTACTTC
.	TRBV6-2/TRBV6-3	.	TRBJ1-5	CASSYSSVSNQPQHF	TGTGCCAGCAGTTACTCGAGTGTTAGCAATCAGCCCCAGCATTTT
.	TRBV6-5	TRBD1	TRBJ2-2	CASSNRGVGELFF	TGTGCCAGCAGTAACAGGGGTGTCGGGGAGCTGTTTTTT
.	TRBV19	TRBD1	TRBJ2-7	CASSYLTGVDEQYF	TGTGCCAGTAGTTACCTGACAGGGGTGGATGAGCAGTACTTC
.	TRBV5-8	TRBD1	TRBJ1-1	CASSLRTGGSLNTEAFF	TGTGCCAGCAGCTTGAGGACAGGGGGCAGCCTGAACACTGAAGCTTTCTTT
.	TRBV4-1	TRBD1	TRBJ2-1	CASTTGVSSYNEQFF	TGCGCCAGCACCACAGGGGTTAGCTCCTACAATGAGCAGTTCTTC
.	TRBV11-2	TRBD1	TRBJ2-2	CASRSLFRTGEARTGELFF	TGTGCCAGCAGGAGCTTGTTTCGGACAGGGGAGGCTCGCACCGGGGAGCTGTTTTTT
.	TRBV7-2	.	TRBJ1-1	CASSFYRYTEAFF	TGTGCCAGCAGCTTTTACCGGTACACTGAAGCTTTCTTT
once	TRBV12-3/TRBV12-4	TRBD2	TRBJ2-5	CASRVAGEETQYF	TGTGCCAGCAGGGTAGCGGGAGAAGAGACCCAGTACTTC
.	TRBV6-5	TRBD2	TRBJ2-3	CASSLAGASTDTQYF	TGTGCCAGCAGTTTAGCGGGAGCGAGCACAGATACGCAGTATTTT
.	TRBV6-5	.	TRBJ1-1	CASSYSGHSNTEAFF	TGTGCCAGCAGTTACTCGGGACACTCGAACACTGAAGCTTTCTTT
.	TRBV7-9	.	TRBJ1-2	CASSEDRGSYTF	TGTGCCAGCAGCGAGGACAGAGGGAGCTACACCTTC
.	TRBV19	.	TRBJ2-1	CASSMEGASFGNEQFF	TGTGCCAGTAGTATGGAGGGGGCGAGTTTTGGCAATGAGCAGTTCTTC
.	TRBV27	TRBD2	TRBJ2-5	CASSGLAGGLETQYF	TGTGCCAGCAGTGGACTAGCGGGGGGGCTTGAGACCCAGTACTTC
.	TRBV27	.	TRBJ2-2	CASSLSTKSLPGELFF	TGTGCCAGCAGTTTAAGTACTAAATCCTTACCCGGGGAGCTGTTTTTT
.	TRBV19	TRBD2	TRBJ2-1	CASSPTGTSPYNEQFF	TGTGCCAGTAGTCCGACCGGGACTAGTCCTTACAATGAGCAGTTCTTC